A selection of T cell receptor beta chains follows, all from one sample in a study of blood T cell repertoires in COVID-19. Produced via immunoSEQ multiplex PCR; TCRdb's table is partial and in-frame only. The table includes about 490,000 clones, 70% to 90% detected once. Material for sequencing was peripheral blood. Every receptor here comes from a human donor in a cohort sampled during active COVID-19. The CDR3 runs from the conserved cysteine through the conserved F or W. The order of the fields is CDR3 length, clone size, V gene, D gene, J gene, CDR3 protein, CDR3 DNA. The D gene is left open where the match is weak. Size is stated for part of the rows, as once, few or many counts, or as a class when the clone is expanded.

>15|NA|TRBV18|TRBD2|TRBJ2-3
CASSPLGAGLDTQYF
TGTGCCAGCTCACCATTGGGAGCGGGACTAGATACGCAGTATTTT
>16|NA|TRBV5-1|TRBD1|TRBJ2-2
CASSLSGTGGTGELFF
TGCGCCAGCAGCTTGTCCGGGACAGGGGGGACCGGGGAGCTGTTTTTT
>15|few|TRBV29-1|TRBD2|TRBJ2-3
CSVVGLAFRTDTQYF
TGCAGCGTTGTGGGACTAGCGTTTCGCACAGATACGCAGTATTTT
>16|NA|TRBV28|TRBD2|TRBJ2-1
CASSAWTSGRHNEQFF
TGTGCCAGCAGTGCCTGGACTAGCGGGAGGCACAATGAGCAGTTCTTC
>16|NA|TRBV3-1/TRBV3-2|TRBD1|TRBJ1-1
CASSQGQGAMGTEAFF
TGTGCCAGCAGCCAAGGACAGGGGGCCATGGGCACTGAAGCTTTCTTT
>15|NA|TRBV2|TRBD2|TRBJ2-7
CASSGSSGISYEQYF
TGTGCCAGCAGTGGTTCTAGCGGGATTTCCTACGAGCAGTACTTC
>13|once|TRBV29-1|TRBD1|TRBJ1-1
CSGDRGMRTEAFF
TGCAGCGGGGACAGGGGAATGAGGACTGAAGCTTTCTTT
>13|NA|TRBV19|NA|TRBJ2-7
CASSGGALYEQYF
TGTGCCAGTAGTGGGGGGGCCCTCTACGAGCAGTACTTC
>12|NA|TRBV7-9|NA|TRBJ2-7
CASSPQGREQYF
TGTGCCAGCAGCCCACAGGGGAGGGAGCAGTACTTC
>13|NA|TRBV10-3|TRBD1|TRBJ2-5
CAIRQGIEETQYF
TGTGCCATCAGACAGGGGATTGAGGAGACCCAGTACTTC
>18|NA|TRBV3-1/TRBV3-2|TRBD2|TRBJ2-1
CASSRRGDSSGAYNEQFF
TGTGCCAGCAGCCGACGGGGGGACTCTAGCGGGGCCTACAATGAGCAGTTCTTC
>19|NA|TRBV5-1|TRBD1|TRBJ2-2
CASSWGTGGSYEGTGELFF
TGCGCCAGCAGCTGGGGGACAGGGGGCTCTTACGAAGGGACCGGGGAGCTGTTTTTT
>15|NA|TRBV7-3|NA|TRBJ2-2
CASSLGGHATGELFF
TGTGCCAGCAGCCTAGGGGGACACGCCACCGGGGAGCTGTTTTTT
>16|NA|TRBV9|TRBD1|TRBJ1-1
CASSFYPDRGNTEAFF
TGTGCCAGCAGCTTTTACCCCGACAGGGGAAACACTGAAGCTTTCTTT
>15|NA|TRBV30|NA|TRBJ1-5
CAWSVQGIGNQPQHF
TGTGCCTGGAGTGTACAGGGTATTGGCAATCAGCCCCAGCATTTT
>14|few|TRBV10-2|NA|TRBJ1-2
CASSESAKTYGYTF
TGCGCCAGCAGTGAGTCGGCGAAGACATATGGCTACACCTTC
>17|NA|TRBV4-2|TRBD2|TRBJ2-5
CASSPRASGRDQETQYF
TGTGCCAGCAGCCCTCGGGCTAGCGGGAGGGACCAAGAGACCCAGTACTTC